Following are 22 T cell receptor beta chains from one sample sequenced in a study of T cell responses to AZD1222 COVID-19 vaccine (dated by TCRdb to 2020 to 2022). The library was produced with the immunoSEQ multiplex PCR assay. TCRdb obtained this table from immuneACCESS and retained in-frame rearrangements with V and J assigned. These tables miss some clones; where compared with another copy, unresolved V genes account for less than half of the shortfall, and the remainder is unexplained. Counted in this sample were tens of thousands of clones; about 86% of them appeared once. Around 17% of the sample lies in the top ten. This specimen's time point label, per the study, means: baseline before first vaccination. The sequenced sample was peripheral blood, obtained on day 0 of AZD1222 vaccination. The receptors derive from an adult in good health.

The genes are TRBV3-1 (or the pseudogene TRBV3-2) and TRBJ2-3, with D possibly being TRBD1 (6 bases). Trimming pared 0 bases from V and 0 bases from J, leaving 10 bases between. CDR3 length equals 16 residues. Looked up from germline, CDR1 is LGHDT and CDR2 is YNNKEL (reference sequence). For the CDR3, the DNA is TGTGCCAGCAGCCAAGACGGACAGCCTAGCACAGATACGCAGTATTTT. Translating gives CASSQDGQPSTDTQYF.

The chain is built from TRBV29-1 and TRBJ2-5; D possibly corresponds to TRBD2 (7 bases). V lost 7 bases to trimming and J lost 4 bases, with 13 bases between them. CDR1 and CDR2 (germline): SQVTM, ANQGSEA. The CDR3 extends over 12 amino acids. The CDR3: CSAGGGGETQYF. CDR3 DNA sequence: TGCAGCGCTGGGGGCGGGGGAGAGACCCAGTACTTC.

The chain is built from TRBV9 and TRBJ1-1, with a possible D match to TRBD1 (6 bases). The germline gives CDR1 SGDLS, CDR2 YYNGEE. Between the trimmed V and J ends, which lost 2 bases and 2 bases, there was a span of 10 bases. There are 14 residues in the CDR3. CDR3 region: CASSVTGSNTEAFF. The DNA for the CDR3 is TGTGCCAGCAGCGTCACAGGGTCAAACACTGAAGCTTTCTTT.

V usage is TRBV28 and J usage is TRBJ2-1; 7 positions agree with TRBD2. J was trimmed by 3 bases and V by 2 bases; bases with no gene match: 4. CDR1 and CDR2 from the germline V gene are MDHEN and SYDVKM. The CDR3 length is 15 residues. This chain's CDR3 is CASSLSGKLYNEQFF. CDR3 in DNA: TGTGCCAGCAGTTTAAGCGGGAAACTCTACAATGAGCAGTTCTTC.

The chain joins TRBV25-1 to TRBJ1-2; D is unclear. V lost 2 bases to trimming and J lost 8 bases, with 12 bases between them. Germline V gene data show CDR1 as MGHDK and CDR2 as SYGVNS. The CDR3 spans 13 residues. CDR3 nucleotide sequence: TGTGCCAGCAGTGAAGGAGGGTTGGGGGGCTACACCTTC. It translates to CASSEGGLGGYTF.

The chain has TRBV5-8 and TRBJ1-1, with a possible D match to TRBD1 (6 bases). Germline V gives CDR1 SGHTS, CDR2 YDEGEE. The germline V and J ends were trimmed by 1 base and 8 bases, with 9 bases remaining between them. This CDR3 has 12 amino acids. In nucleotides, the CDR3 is TGTGCCAGCAGCTTGACAGGGTACGAAGCTTTCTTT. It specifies CASSLTGYEAFF.

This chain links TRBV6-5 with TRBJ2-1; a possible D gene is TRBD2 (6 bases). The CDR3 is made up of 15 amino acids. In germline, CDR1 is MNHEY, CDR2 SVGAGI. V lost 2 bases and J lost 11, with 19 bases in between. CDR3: CASSYQDAGSIKQFF. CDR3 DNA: TGTGCCAGCAGTTACCAGGACGCCGGGAGTATTAAGCAGTTCTTC.

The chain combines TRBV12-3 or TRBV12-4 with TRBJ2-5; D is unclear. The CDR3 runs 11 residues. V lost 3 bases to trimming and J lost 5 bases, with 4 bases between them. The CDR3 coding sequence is TGTGCCAGCAGTTTTGCGGAGACCCAGTACTTC. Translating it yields CASSFAETQYF.

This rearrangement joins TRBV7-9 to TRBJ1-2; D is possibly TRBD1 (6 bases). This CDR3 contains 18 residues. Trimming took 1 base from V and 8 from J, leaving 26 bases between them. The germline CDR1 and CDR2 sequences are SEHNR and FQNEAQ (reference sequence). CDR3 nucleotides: TGTGCCAGCAGCTTAGAGGGGGTCAGGGCGGGTGTAACTGGCGGCTACACCTTC. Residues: CASSLEGVRAGVTGGYTF.

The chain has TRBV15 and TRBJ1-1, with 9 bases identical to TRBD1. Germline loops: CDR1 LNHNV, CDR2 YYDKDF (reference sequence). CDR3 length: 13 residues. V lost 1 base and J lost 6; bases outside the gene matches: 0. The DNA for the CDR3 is TGTGCCACCAGCAGAGGGACAGGGGCTGAAGCTTTCTTT. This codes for CATSRGTGAEAFF.

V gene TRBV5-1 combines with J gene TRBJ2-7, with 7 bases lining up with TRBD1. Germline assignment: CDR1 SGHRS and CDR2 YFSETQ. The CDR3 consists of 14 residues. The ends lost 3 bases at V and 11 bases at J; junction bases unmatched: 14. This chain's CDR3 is CASSSRGQGVREYF. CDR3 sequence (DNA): TGCGCCAGCAGCTCTAGGGGGCAGGGGGTTAGGGAGTACTTC.

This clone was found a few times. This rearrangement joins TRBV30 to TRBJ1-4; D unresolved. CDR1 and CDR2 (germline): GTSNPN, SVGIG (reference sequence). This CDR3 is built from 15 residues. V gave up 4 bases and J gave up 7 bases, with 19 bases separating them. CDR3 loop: CAWTANPAGGEKLFF. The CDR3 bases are TGTGCCTGGACCGCTAACCCCGCTGGCGGTGAAAAACTGTTTTTT.

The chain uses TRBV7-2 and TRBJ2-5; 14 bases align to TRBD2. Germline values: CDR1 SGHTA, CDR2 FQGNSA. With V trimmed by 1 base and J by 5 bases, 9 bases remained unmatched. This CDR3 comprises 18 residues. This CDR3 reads CASSLGTSGRMSAETQYF. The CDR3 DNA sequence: TGTGCCAGCAGCTTAGGGACTAGCGGGAGGATGTCAGCTGAGACCCAGTACTTC.

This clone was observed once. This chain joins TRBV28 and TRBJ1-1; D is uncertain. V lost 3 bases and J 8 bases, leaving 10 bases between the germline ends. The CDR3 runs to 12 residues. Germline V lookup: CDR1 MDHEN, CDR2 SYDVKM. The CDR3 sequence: CASSLFGPEAFF. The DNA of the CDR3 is TGTGCCAGCAGTTTGTTCGGGCCCGAAGCTTTCTTT.

The CDR3 region is CASSFRLAGSGDTQYF. Here the CDR3 DNA reads TGTGCCAGCAGCTTCCGACTAGCGGGATCCGGTGATACGCAGTATTTT. V and J are TRBV11-2 and TRBJ2-3; 11 bases are shared with TRBD2. CDR3 length: 16 residues. Germline lookup yields CDR1 SGHAT and CDR2 FQNNGV. The V and J ends lost 3 bases and 6 bases, in that order; junction bases with no gene match: 8.

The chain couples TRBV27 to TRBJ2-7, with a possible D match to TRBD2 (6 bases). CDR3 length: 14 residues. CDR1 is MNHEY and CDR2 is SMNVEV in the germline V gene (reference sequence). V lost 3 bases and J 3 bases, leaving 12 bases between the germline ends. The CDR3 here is CASSFFQGGYEQYF. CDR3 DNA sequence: TGTGCCAGCAGTTTTTTCCAGGGAGGCTACGAGCAGTACTTC.

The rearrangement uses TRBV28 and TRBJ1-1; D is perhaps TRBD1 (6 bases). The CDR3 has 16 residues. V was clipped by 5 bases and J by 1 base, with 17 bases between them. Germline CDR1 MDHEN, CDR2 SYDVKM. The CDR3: CASSPDRRQGNTEAFF. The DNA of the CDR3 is TGTGCCAGCAGTCCAGACAGGCGGCAAGGGAACACTGAAGCTTTCTTT. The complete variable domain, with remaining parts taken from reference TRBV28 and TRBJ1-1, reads DVKVTQSSRYLVKRTGEKVFLECVQDMDHENMFWYRQDPGLGLRLIYFSYDVKMKEKGDIPEGYSVSREKKERFSLILESASTNQTSMYLCASSPDRRQGNTEAFFGQGTRLTVV.

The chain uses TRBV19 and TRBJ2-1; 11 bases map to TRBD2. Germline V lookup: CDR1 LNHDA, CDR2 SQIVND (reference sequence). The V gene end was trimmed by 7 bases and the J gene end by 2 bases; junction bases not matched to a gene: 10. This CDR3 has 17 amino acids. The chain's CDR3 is CASTVSGRGWTYNEQFF. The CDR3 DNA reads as TGTGCCAGTACCGTTAGCGGGAGGGGTTGGACCTACAATGAGCAGTTCTTC.

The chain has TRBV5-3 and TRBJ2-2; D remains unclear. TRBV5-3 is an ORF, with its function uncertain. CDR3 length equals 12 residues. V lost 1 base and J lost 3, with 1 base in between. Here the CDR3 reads CARSLYTGELFF. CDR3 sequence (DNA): TGTGCCAGAAGCTTGTACACCGGGGAGCTGTTTTTT.

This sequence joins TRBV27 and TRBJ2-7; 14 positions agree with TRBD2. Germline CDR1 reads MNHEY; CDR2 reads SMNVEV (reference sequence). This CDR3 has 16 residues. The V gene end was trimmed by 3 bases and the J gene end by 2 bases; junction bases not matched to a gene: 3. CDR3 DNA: TGTGCCAGCAGTTTGGGACTAGCGGGAGATACCTACGAGCAGTACTTC. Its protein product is CASSLGLAGDTYEQYF.

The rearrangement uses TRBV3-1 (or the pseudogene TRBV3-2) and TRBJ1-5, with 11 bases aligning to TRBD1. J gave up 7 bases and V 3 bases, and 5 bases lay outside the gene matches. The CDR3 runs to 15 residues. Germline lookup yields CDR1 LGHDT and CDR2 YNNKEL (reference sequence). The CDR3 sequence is CASSQGTGGRQPQHF. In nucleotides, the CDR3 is TGTGCCAGCAGCCAGGGGACAGGGGGAAGGCAGCCCCAGCATTTT.

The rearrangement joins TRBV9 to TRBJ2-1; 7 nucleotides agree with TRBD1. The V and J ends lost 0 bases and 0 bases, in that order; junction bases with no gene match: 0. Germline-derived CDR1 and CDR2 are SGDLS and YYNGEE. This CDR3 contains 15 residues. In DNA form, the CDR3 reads TGTGCCAGCAGCGTAGCAGGGGGCTCCTACAATGAGCAGTTCTTC. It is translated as CASSVAGGSYNEQFF.